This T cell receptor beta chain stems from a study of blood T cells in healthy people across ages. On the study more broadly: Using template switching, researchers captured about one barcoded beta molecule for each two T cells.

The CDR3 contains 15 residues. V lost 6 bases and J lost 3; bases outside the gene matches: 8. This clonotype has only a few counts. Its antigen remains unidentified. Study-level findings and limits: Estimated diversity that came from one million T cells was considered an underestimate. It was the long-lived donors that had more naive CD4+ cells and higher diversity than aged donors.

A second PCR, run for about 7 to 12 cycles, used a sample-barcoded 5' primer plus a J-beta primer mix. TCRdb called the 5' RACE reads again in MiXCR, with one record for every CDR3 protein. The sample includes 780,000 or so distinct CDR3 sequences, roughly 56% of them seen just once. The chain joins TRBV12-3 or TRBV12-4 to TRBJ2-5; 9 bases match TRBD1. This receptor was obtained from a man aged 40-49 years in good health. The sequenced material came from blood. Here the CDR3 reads CASRALGQGEETQYF. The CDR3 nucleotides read TGTGCCAGCAGGGCTCTGGGACAGGGAGAAGAGACCCAGTACTTC.